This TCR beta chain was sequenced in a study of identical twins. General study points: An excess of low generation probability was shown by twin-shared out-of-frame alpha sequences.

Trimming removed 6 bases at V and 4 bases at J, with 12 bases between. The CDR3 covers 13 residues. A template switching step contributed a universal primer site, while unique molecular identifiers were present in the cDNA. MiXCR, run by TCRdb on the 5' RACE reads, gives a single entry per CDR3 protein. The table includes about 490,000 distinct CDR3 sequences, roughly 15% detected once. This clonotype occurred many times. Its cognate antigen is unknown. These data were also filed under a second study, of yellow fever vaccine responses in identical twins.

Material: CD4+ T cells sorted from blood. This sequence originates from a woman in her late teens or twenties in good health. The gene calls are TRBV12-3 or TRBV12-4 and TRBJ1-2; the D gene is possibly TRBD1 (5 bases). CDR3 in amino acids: CASSLGDLYGYTF. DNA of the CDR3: TGTGCCAGCAGCCTGGGGGACCTCTATGGCTACACCTTC.